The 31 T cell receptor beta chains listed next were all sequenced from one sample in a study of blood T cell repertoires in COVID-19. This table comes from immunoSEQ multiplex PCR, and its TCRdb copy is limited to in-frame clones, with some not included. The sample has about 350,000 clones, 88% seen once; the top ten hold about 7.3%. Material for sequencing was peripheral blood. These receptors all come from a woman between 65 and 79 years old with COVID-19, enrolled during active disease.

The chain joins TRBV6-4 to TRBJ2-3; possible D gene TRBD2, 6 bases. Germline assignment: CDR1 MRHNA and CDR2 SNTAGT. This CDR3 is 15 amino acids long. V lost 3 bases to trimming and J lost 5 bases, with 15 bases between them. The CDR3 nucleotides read TGTGCCAGCAGTGAGCCGGGGGAAGCTAGAGATACGCAGTATTTT. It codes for CASSEPGEARDTQYF.

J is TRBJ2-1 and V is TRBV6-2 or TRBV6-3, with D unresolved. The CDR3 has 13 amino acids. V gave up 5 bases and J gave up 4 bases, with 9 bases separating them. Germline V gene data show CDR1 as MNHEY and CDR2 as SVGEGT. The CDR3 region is CASSGRTYNEQFF. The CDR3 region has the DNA TGTGCCAGCAGTGGTCGTACTTACAATGAGCAGTTCTTC.

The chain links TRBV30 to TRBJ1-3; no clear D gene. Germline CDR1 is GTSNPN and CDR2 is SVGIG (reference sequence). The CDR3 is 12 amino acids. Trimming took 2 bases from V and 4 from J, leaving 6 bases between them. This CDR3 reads CAWSLQGNTIYF. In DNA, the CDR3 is TGTGCCTGGAGTCTCCAGGGAAACACCATATATTTT.

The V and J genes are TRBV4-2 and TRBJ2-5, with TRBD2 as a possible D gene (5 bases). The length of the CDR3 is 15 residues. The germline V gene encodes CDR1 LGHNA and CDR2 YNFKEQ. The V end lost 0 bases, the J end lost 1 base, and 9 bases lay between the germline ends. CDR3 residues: CASSQEGEGQETQYF. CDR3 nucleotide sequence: TGTGCCAGCAGCCAAGAGGGCGAGGGCCAAGAGACCCAGTACTTC.

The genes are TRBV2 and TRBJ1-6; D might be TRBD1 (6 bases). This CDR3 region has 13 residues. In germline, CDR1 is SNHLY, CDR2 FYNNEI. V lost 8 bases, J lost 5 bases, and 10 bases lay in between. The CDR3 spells CASQDRNNSPLHF. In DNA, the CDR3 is TGTGCCAGCCAAGACAGGAATAATTCACCCCTCCACTTT.

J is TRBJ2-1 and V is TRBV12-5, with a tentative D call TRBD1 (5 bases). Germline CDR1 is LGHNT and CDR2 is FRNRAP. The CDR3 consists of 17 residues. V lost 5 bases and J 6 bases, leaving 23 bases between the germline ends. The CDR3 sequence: CASGPLPMYTGRNEQFF. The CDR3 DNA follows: TGTGCTAGTGGTCCCCTTCCGATGTATACAGGTCGCAATGAGCAGTTCTTC.

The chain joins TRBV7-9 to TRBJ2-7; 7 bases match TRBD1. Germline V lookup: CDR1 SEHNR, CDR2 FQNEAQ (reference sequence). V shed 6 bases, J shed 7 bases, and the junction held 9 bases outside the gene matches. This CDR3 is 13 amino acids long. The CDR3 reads CASSPPGGAEQYF. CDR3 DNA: TGTGCCAGCAGTCCCCCAGGGGGTGCGGAGCAGTACTTC.

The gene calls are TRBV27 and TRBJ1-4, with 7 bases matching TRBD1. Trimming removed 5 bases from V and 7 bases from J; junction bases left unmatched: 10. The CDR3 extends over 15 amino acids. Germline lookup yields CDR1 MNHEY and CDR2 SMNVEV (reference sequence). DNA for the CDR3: TGTGCCAGCAGTGTCATGACAGGGAGTGGTGAAAAACTGTTTTTT. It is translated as CASSVMTGSGEKLFF.

CDR3 sequence: CASGWTGVGYTF. DNA of the CDR3: TGTGCCAGCGGGTGGACAGGGGTCGGCTACACCTTC. The chain carries TRBV12-3 or TRBV12-4 and TRBJ1-2, with 9 nucleotides matching TRBD1. CDR3 length: 12 amino acids. J lost 8 bases, V lost 8 bases, and 6 bases had no gene match.

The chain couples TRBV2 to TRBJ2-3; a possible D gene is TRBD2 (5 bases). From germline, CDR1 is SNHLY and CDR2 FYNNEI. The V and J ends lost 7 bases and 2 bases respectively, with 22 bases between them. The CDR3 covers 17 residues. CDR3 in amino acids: CASMDPVIGLTTDTQYF. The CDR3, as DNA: TGTGCCAGCATGGACCCGGTTATAGGACTCACCACAGATACGCAGTATTTT.

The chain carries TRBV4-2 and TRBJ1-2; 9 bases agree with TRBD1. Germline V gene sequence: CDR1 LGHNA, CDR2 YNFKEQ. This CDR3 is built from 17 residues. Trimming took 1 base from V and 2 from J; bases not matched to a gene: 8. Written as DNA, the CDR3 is TGTGCCAGCAGCCAAGTGCTGGACAGGGGATCCAACTATGGCTACACCTTC. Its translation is CASSQVLDRGSNYGYTF.

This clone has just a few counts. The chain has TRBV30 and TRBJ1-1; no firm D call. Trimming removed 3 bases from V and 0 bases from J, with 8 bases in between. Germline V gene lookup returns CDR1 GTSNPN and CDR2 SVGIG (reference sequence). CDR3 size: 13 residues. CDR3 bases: TGTGCCTGGAGCTTCGAGTTGAACACTGAAGCTTTCTTT. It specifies CAWSFELNTEAFF.

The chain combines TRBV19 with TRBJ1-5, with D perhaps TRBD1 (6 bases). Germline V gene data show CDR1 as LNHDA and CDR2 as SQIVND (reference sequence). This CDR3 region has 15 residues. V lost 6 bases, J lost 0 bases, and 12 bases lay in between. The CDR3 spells CASSQTGDSNQPQHF. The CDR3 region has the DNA TGTGCCAGTAGCCAGACAGGTGATAGCAATCAGCCCCAGCATTTT.

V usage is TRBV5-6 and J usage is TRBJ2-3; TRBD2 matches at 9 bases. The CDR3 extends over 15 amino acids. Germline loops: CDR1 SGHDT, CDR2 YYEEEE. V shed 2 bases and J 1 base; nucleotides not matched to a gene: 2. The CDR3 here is CASSLLAGGTDTQYF. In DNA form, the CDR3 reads TGTGCCAGCAGCTTACTAGCGGGCGGCACAGATACGCAGTATTTT.

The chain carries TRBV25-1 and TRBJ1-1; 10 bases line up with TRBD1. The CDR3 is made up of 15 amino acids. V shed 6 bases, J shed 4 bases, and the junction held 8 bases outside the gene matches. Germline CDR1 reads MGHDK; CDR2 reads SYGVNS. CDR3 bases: TGTGCCAGCAGCCTGACAGGGGGCCTGGGCACTGAAGCTTTCTTT. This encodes CASSLTGGLGTEAFF.

CDR3: CASSSQRGPYNEQFF. In DNA, the CDR3 is TGTGCCAGCAGCTCCCAGCGGGGGCCCTACAATGAGCAGTTCTTC. The chain couples TRBV7-2 to TRBJ2-1; 8 bases are shared with TRBD2. Germline-derived CDR1 and CDR2 are SGHTA and FQGNSA. Trimming took 4 bases from V and 2 from J; bases not matched to a gene: 4. The CDR3 loop spans 15 amino acids.

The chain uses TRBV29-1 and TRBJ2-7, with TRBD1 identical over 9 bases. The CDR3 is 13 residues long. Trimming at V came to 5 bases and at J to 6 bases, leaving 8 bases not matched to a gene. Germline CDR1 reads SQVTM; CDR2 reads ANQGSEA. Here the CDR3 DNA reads TGCAGCGTTTACCGGGACAGGGAGGGCGAGCAGTACTTC. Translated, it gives CSVYRDREGEQYF.

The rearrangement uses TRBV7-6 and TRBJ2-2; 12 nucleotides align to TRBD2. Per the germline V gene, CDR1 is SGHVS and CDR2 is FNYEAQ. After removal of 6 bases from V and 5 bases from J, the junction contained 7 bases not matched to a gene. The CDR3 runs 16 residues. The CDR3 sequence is CASRASGGARTGELFF. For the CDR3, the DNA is TGTGCCAGCAGAGCTAGCGGGGGGGCCCGGACCGGGGAGCTGTTTTTT.

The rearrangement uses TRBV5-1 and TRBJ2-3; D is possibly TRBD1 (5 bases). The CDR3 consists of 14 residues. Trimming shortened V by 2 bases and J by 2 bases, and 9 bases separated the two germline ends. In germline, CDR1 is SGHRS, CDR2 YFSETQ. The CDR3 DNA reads TGCGCCAGCAGCTTACAGGAGTACACAGATACGCAGTATTTT. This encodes CASSLQEYTDTQYF.

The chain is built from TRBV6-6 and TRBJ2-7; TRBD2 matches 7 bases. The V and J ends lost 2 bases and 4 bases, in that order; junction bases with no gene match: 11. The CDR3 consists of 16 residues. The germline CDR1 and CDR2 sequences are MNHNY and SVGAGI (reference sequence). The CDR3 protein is CASSYGPGGPSYEQYF. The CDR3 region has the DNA TGTGCCAGCAGTTACGGTCCGGGGGGTCCCTCTTACGAGCAGTACTTC.

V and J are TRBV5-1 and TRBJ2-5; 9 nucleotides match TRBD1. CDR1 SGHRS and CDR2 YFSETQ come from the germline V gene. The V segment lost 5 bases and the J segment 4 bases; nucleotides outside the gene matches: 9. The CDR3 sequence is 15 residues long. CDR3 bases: TGCGCCAGCAGTGAGGGGACAGGGATCCGAGAGACCCAGTACTTC. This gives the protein CASSEGTGIRETQYF.

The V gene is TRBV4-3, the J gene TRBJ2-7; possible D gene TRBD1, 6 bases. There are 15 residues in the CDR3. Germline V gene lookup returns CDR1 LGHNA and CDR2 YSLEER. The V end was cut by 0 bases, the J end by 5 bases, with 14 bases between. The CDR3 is CASSQDYRDGDEQYF. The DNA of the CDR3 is TGCGCCAGCAGCCAAGACTACAGGGATGGTGACGAGCAGTACTTC.

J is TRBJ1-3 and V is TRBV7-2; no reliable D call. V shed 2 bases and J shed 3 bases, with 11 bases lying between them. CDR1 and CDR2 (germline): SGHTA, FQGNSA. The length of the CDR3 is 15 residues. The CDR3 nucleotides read TGTGCCAGCAGCTTAAGGGTTAGCGATGGAAACACCATATATTTT. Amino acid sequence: CASSLRVSDGNTIYF.

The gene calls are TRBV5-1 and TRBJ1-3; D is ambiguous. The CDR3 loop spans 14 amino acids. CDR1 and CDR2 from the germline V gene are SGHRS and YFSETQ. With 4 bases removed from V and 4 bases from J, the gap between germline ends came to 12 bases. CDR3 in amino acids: CASSPGGLGNTIYF. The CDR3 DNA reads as TGCGCCAGCAGCCCTGGCGGACTAGGAAACACCATATATTTT.

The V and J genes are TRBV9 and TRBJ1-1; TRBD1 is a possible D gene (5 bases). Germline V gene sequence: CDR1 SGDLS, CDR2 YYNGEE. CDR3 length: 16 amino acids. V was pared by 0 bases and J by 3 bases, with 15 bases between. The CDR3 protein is CASSVVGQGTHTEAFF. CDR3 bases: TGTGCCAGCAGCGTAGTCGGGCAGGGAACCCACACTGAAGCTTTCTTT.

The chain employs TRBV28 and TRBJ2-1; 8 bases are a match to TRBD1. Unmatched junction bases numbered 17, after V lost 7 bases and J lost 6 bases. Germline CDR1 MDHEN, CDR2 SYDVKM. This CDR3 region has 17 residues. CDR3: CASNPFPTGVSFNEQFF. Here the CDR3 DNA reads TGTGCCAGCAACCCTTTTCCGACAGGGGTAAGCTTCAATGAGCAGTTCTTC.

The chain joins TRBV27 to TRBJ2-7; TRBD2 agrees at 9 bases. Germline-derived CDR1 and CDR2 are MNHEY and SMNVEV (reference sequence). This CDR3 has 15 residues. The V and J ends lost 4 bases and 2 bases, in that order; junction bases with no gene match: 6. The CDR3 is CASSWKRGAPYEQYF. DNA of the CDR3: TGTGCCAGCAGTTGGAAGCGGGGGGCACCCTACGAGCAGTACTTC.

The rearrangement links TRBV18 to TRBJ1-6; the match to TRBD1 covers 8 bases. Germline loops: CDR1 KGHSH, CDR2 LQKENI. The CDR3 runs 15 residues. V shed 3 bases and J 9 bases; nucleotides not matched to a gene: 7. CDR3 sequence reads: CASSPPGTGGSPLHF. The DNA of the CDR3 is TGTGCCAGCTCACCTCCAGGGACAGGCGGTTCACCCCTCCACTTT.

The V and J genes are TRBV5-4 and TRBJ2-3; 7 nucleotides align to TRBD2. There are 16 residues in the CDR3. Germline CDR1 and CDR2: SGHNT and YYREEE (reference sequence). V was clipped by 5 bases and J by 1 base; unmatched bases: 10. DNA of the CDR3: TGTGCCAGCAGTTCATCCCGGGCGGGAGGCACAGATACGCAGTATTTT. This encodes CASSSSRAGGTDTQYF.

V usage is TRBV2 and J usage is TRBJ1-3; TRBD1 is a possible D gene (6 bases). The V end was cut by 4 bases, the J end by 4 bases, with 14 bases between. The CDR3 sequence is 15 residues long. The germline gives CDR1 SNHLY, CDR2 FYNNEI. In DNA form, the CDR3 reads TGTGCCAGCAGTGGCCCGGGGGGCCCAGGAAACACCATATATTTT. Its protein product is CASSGPGGPGNTIYF.

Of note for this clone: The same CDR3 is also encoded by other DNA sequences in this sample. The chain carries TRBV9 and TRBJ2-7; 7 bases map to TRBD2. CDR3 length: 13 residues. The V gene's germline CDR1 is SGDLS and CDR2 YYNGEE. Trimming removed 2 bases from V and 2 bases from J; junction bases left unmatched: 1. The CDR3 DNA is TGTGCCAGCAGCGTCGGACTAGCCTACGAGCAGTACTTC. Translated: CASSVGLAYEQYF.